This entry lists 30 T cell receptor beta chains sequenced from one sample in a study of cytomegalovirus exposure and HLA in healthy donors. The PCR contained 60 Vbeta and 13 Jbeta primers. TCRdb keeps only in-frame clones here, not all; method: immunoSEQ multiplex PCR. Of 90,000 to 95,000 clones listed, about three quarters are singletons. Sequencing input: PBMCs. These receptors were collected from a male donor in good health and CMV-seropositive.

The chain recombines TRBV7-2 with TRBJ2-7; tentative D call: TRBD2 (6 bases). Trimming took 5 bases from V and 2 from J, leaving 7 bases between them. Germline loops: CDR1 SGHTA, CDR2 FQGNSA. CDR3 size: 12 residues. Written as DNA, the CDR3 is TGTGCCAGCAGCGGACTAACCTACGAGCAGTACTTC. It translates to CASSGLTYEQYF.

The chain combines TRBV6-5 with TRBJ2-6, with 7 nucleotides matching TRBD2. CDR1 MNHEY and CDR2 SVGAGI come from the germline V gene. This CDR3 comprises 15 residues. Trimming took 6 bases from V and 2 from J; bases not matched to a gene: 4. The CDR3 DNA reads TGTGCCAGCAGCGGTGGGGGGGCTGGGGCCAACGTCCTGACTTTC. As protein: CASSGGGAGANVLTF.

This chain uses TRBV5-8 with TRBJ2-5; possible D gene TRBD1, 5 bases. The CDR3 is 15 residues long. V was pared by 5 bases and J by 4 bases, with 18 bases between. Germline values: CDR1 SGHTS, CDR2 YDEGEE. CDR3 sequence (DNA): TGTGCCAGCAGTTGGGGCTCTACCACCCGAGAGACCCAGTACTTC. It codes for CASSWGSTTRETQYF.

This clone was detected a few times. As DNA, the CDR3 is TGTGCCAGTAGTATGCCCGGGACAGGGAATTCACCCCTCCACTTT. Translated: CASSMPGTGNSPLHF. The rearrangement links TRBV19 to TRBJ1-6; 9 bases are a match to TRBD1. V was clipped by 3 bases and J by 7 bases; unmatched bases: 4. The germline gives CDR1 LNHDA, CDR2 SQIVND (reference sequence). The CDR3 loop spans 15 amino acids. Full variable domain (remainder filled in from reference TRBV19 and TRBJ1-6): DGGITQSPKYLFRKEGQNVTLSCEQNLNHDAMYWYRQDPGQGLRLIYYSQIVNDFQKGDIAEGYSVSREKKESFPLTVTSAQKNPTAFYLCASSMPGTGNSPLHFGNGTRLTVT.

On this clone: This specimen includes other DNA sequences encoding the same CDR3. The chain combines TRBV5-5 with TRBJ2-5; D gene ambiguous. Trimming took off 0 bases at V and 2 bases at J, with 5 bases between the two ends. This CDR3 spans 13 amino acids. CDR1 SGHKS and CDR2 YYEKEE come from the germline V gene (reference sequence). For the CDR3, the DNA is TGTGCCAGCAGCTTGGGAGGACAAGAGACCCAGTACTTC. It specifies CASSLGGQETQYF.

The chain joins TRBV5-1 to TRBJ2-3; TRBD1 aligns across 9 bases. This CDR3 has 16 residues. J was trimmed by 1 base and V by 5 bases; bases with no gene match: 8. Germline CDR1 reads SGHRS; CDR2 reads YFSETQ. The CDR3 sequence is CASRPNRGHRTDTQYF. The CDR3 coding sequence is TGCGCCAGCAGGCCTAACAGGGGGCATCGCACAGATACGCAGTATTTT.

J is TRBJ1-5 and V is TRBV28; 8 positions agree with TRBD1. CDR1 MDHEN and CDR2 SYDVKM come from the germline V gene. The trim removed 3 bases at V and 4 bases at J, leaving 5 bases unmatched. There are 15 residues in the CDR3. The CDR3 DNA sequence: TGTGCCAGCAGTTTCCGACAGGGGATAAATCAGCCCCAGCATTTT. It codes for CASSFRQGINQPQHF.

The chain recombines TRBV2 with TRBJ2-7; the D gene is possibly TRBD2 (6 bases). The V end was cut by 7 bases, the J end by 3 bases, with 10 bases between. The length of the CDR3 is 12 residues. Germline-derived CDR1 and CDR2 are SNHLY and FYNNEI. This CDR3 reads CASIGSGYEQYF. In DNA form, the CDR3 reads TGTGCCAGCATCGGGAGTGGCTACGAGCAGTACTTC.

This clone has just a few counts. The chain employs TRBV28 and TRBJ2-5; no firm D call. The CDR3 contains 14 residues. The ends were cut back, 6 bases at V and 1 base at J, with 12 bases in the middle. Germline assignment: CDR1 MDHEN and CDR2 SYDVKM. CDR3 region: CASSPVEVQETQYF. Here the CDR3 DNA reads TGTGCCAGCAGCCCCGTAGAGGTCCAAGAGACCCAGTACTTC.

V and J are TRBV5-4 and TRBJ1-5; the D is unclear. The CDR3 sequence is 13 residues long. V was pared by 0 bases and J by 8 bases, with 9 bases between. Germline V gene lookup returns CDR1 SGHNT and CDR2 YYREEE (reference sequence). The DNA for the CDR3 is TGTGCCAGCAGCTTGGCCCCCGGAGAGCCCCAGCATTTT. Translating it yields CASSLAPGEPQHF. Variable domain in full (rest from reference TRBV5-4 and TRBJ1-5): ETGVTQSPTHLIKTRGQQVTLRCSSQSGHNTVSWYQQALGQGPQFIFQYYREEENGRGNFPPRFSGLQFPNYSSELNVNALELDDSALYLCASSLAPGEPQHFGDGTRLSIL.

The chain has TRBV7-8 and TRBJ2-2, with 8 bases lining up with TRBD1. Germline V gives CDR1 SGHVS, CDR2 FQNEAQ. The CDR3 runs to 14 residues. The ends lost 5 bases at V and 5 bases at J; junction bases unmatched: 4. Here the CDR3 reads CASSRDRGTGELFF. The CDR3 bases are TGTGCCAGCAGCCGAGACAGGGGAACCGGGGAGCTGTTTTTT.

The rearrangement links TRBV7-6 to TRBJ2-1, with 14 bases fitting TRBD2. The CDR3 covers 16 residues. Germline trimming cut 3 bases from V and 10 bases from J; bases unmatched to any gene: 8. CDR1 and CDR2 from the germline V gene are SGHVS and FNYEAQ. In nucleotides, the CDR3 is TGTGCCAGCAGCTTGAATTCCGGGACTAGCGGGAGCGAGCAGTTCTTC. Translated: CASSLNSGTSGSEQFF.

Turning to this clone: Other DNA sequences in the same sample also yield this CDR3. The gene calls are TRBV27 and TRBJ2-7; 7 bases map to TRBD1. The CDR3 consists of 14 residues. The ends lost 4 bases at V and 5 bases at J; junction bases unmatched: 8. CDR1 is MNHEY, CDR2 SMNVEV, per germline (reference sequence). CDR3 sequence reads: CASSSGTGVNEQYF. The CDR3 DNA follows: TGTGCCAGCAGTTCAGGTACAGGGGTAAACGAGCAGTACTTC.

This clone was picked up a small number of times. The chain links TRBV6-1 to TRBJ2-5, with 11 bases that match TRBD2. TRBJ2-7 explains the end of the DNA better; the J call may be wrong. Looked up from germline, CDR1 is MNHNS and CDR2 is SASEGT. This CDR3 is built from 15 residues. The CDR3 nucleotides read TGTGCCAGCAGTGAAGCTAGCGGGGGGGCTCACGAGCAGTACTTC. It yields the protein CASSEASGGAHEQYF.

In regard to this clone: This same CDR3 is encoded by further DNA sequences in the sample. The gene calls are TRBV18 and TRBJ1-1; weak D call: TRBD1 (5 bases). V was shortened by 3 bases and J by 1 base, with 6 bases between the two germline ends. CDR3 length: 13 amino acids. The germline V gene encodes CDR1 KGHSH and CDR2 LQKENI. The CDR3 protein is CASSPGQNTEAFF. As DNA, the CDR3 is TGTGCCAGCTCACCCGGACAGAACACTGAAGCTTTCTTT.

As DNA, the CDR3 is TGTGCCAGTAGTACCCTGGGGGGAGGGCCCGGTGAGCAGTTCTTC. This codes for CASSTLGGGPGEQFF. V and J are TRBV19 and TRBJ2-1, with 7 nucleotides matching TRBD2. The trim removed 4 bases at V and 9 bases at J, leaving 12 bases unmatched. Looked up from germline, CDR1 is LNHDA and CDR2 is SQIVND (reference sequence). CDR3 length equals 15 residues.

The rearrangement links TRBV11-3 to TRBJ2-1, with 10 bases lining up with TRBD2. Germline trimming cut 4 bases from V and 8 bases from J; bases unmatched to any gene: 2. The CDR3 runs 13 residues. Germline CDR1 reads SGHNT; CDR2 reads YENEEA. The CDR3 reads CASSYLAGDEQFF. The CDR3 bases are TGTGCCAGCAGCTACCTAGCGGGAGATGAGCAGTTCTTC. The full variable domain, in which reference TRBV11-3 and TRBJ2-1 provide the parts outside the CDR3, is EAGVVQSPRYKIIEKKQPVAFWCNPISGHNTLYWYLQNLGQGPELLIRYENEEAVDDSQLPKDRFSAERLKGVDSTLKIQPAELGDSAVYLCASSYLAGDEQFFGPGTRLTVL.

This clone was seen a few times. Other DNA sequences in this sample translate to the same CDR3. This chain connects TRBV7-9 to TRBJ2-7; 7 bases align to TRBD1. Looked up from germline, CDR1 is SEHNR and CDR2 is FQNEAQ (reference sequence). This CDR3 is built from 13 residues. V shed 3 bases, J shed 3 bases, and the junction held 2 bases outside the gene matches. The DNA of the CDR3 is TGTGCCAGCAGCTTGGCAGGGGGCTACGAGCAGTACTTC. As protein: CASSLAGGYEQYF.

Points on this clone: The same CDR3 arises from other DNA sequences in this sample as well. This rearrangement joins TRBV6-4 to TRBJ2-3, with 7 bases fitting TRBD2. Germline V gene lookup returns CDR1 MRHNA and CDR2 SNTAGT. CDR3 length: 15 amino acids. The V segment lost 0 bases and the J segment 1 base; nucleotides outside the gene matches: 1. Here the CDR3 reads CASSDSSGGTDTQYF. The CDR3 DNA follows: TGTGCCAGCAGTGACTCCAGCGGGGGCACAGATACGCAGTATTTT.

CDR3 residues: CASSVEGAGSYEQYF. CDR3 sequence (DNA): TGTGCCAGCAGCGTAGAGGGAGCCGGCTCCTACGAGCAGTACTTC. This chain links TRBV9 with TRBJ2-7; maybe TRBD2 (5 bases). This CDR3 spans 15 amino acids. V gave up 0 bases and J gave up 0 bases, with 10 bases separating them. Per the germline V gene, CDR1 is SGDLS and CDR2 is YYNGEE.

This clone is termed medium-sized. The CDR3 sequence is CASSGGRDTDTQYF. The CDR3 region has the DNA TGTGCCAGCAGTGGCGGCCGGGACACAGATACGCAGTATTTT. J is TRBJ2-3 and V is TRBV6-1; D might be TRBD2 (5 bases). The CDR3 spans 14 residues. V lost 4 bases and J lost 2, with 10 bases in between. The germline gives CDR1 MNHNS, CDR2 SASEGT.

This clone was recorded only once. CDR3 in amino acids: CASSLWTSGVGELFF. The DNA for the CDR3 is TGTGCCAGCAGTTTATGGACTAGCGGTGTCGGGGAGCTGTTTTTT. The rearrangement links TRBV28 to TRBJ2-2; 9 nucleotides match TRBD2. CDR3 length equals 15 residues. Germline CDR1 reads MDHEN; CDR2 reads SYDVKM. Germline trimming cut 0 bases from V and 7 bases from J; bases unmatched to any gene: 3.

The rearrangement uses TRBV18 and TRBJ2-3, with 11 nucleotides matching TRBD1. The length of the CDR3 is 14 residues. CDR1 KGHSH and CDR2 LQKENI come from the germline V gene. V shed 8 bases, J shed 2 bases, and the junction held 3 bases outside the gene matches. CDR3 in DNA: TGTGCCAGCGGGACAGGGGGATTCACAGATACGCAGTATTTT. Amino acid sequence: CASGTGGFTDTQYF.

The chain employs TRBV20-1 and TRBJ2-7; D remains ambiguous. V was pared by 3 bases and J by 6 bases, with 9 bases between. The CDR3 is made up of 11 amino acids. CDR1 and CDR2 from the germline V gene are DFQATT and SNEGSKA (reference sequence). For the CDR3, the DNA is TGCAGTGCTAGTAAACAGAGCGAGCAGTACTTC. Translation gives CSASKQSEQYF.

This clone was picked up a small number of times. The rearrangement joins TRBV7-9 to TRBJ2-3, with 7 bases aligning to TRBD2. CDR1 SEHNR and CDR2 FQNEAQ come from the germline V gene (reference sequence). V lost 5 bases and J lost 6; bases outside the gene matches: 5. This CDR3 is 13 amino acids long. CDR3 residues: CASSTGLLDTQYF. The CDR3 DNA is TGTGCCAGCAGCACGGGACTATTGGATACGCAGTATTTT.

Of note for this clone: Mismatch with germline at one junction end may stem from a read error. The V gene is TRBV11-2, the J gene TRBJ1-5; D may be TRBD1 (6 bases). Germline lookup yields CDR1 SGHAT and CDR2 FQNNGV. This CDR3 contains 16 residues. The CDR3 region is CASSIDEGGESLIQHF. The CDR3 region has the DNA TGTGCCAGCAGCATAGATGAGGGGGGGGAATCATTGATCCAGCATTTT.

In this sample, this clone turned up once. The chain links TRBV14 to TRBJ2-2; no definite D call. CDR3 length: 14 residues. The ends were cut back, 0 bases at V and 5 bases at J, with 7 bases in the middle. Per germline, CDR1 SGHDN and CDR2 FVKESK. The CDR3: CASSQDLRTGELFF. Written as DNA, the CDR3 is TGTGCCAGCAGCCAAGATCTTAGAACCGGGGAGCTGTTTTTT.

This clone was found once. The rearrangement uses TRBV28 and TRBJ2-4, with 7 bases that match TRBD2. CDR1 and CDR2 from the germline V gene are MDHEN and SYDVKM. The CDR3 loop spans 17 amino acids. The J segment lost 9 bases and the V segment lost 5 bases, leaving 19 bases of the junction unmatched. The chain's CDR3 is CASSPGSSGAGRSIQYF. The CDR3 DNA reads as TGTGCCAGCAGTCCGGGGTCGAGCGGGGCCGGTCGCAGCATTCAGTACTTC.

The chain links TRBV7-6 to TRBJ1-1; 8 bases agree with TRBD1. The junction had 14 bases not matched to a gene; V was cut back by 4 bases and J by 4 bases. This CDR3 is built from 17 residues. Germline values: CDR1 SGHVS, CDR2 FNYEAQ. DNA of the CDR3: TGTGCCAGCAGCTCACAAAGCCCAGGGGGCGGGGGCACTGAAGCTTTCTTT. As protein: CASSSQSPGGGGTEAFF.

The CDR3 DNA follows: TGTGCCATATCGCGGGACGGAATGGATGGCTACACCTTC. Amino acid sequence: CAISRDGMDGYTF. V and J are TRBV28 and TRBJ1-2, with D tentatively TRBD1 (5 bases). This CDR3 is 13 amino acids long. Trimming removed 10 bases at V and 6 bases at J, with 18 bases between. Germline lookup yields CDR1 MDHEN and CDR2 SYDVKM.